The present entry profiles one T cell receptor beta chain with its context. The assay was immunoSEQ multiplex PCR, and TCRdb's table has in-frame clones only and misses some. The repertoire holds approximately 360,000 clones, 87% seen once, with approximately 1.9% in the top ten. The sample is drawn from a study of blood T cell repertoires in COVID-19. The TCR was taken from a man aged 40-49 years in a cohort exposed to, infected with or recovered from COVID-19 (not recorded which). Sequencing was done on a sample of PBMCs or T cells enriched from blood (not recorded which).

CDR3 DNA: TGTGCCAGCAGCTTCAGAGACCCAGGGGGCTACGAGCAGTACTTC. Protein: CASSFRDPGGYEQYF. This chain joins TRBV7-8 and TRBJ2-7; 7 positions agree with TRBD1. The CDR3 is 15 residues long. Germline trimming cut 3 bases from V and 3 bases from J; bases unmatched to any gene: 8. Germline V gives CDR1 SGHVS, CDR2 FQNEAQ.